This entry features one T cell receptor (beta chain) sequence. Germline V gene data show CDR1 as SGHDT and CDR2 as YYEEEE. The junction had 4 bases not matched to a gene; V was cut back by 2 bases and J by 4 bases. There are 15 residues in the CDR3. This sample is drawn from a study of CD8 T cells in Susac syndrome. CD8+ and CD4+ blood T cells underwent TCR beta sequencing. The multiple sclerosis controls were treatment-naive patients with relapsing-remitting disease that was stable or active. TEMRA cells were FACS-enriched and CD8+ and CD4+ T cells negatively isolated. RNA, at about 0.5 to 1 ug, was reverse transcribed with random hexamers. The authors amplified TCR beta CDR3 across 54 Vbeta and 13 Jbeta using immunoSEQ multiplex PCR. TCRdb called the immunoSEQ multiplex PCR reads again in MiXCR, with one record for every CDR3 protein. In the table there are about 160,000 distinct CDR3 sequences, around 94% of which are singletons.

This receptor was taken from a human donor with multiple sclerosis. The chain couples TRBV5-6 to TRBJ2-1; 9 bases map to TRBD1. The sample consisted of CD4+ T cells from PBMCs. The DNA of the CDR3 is TGTGCCAGCAGCTTACAGGGGGCAGATTACAATGAGCAGTTCTTC. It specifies CASSLQGADYNEQFF.